This TCR beta chain comes out of a study of technical replicates of blood from a handful of donors. V lost 5 bases to trimming and J lost 7 bases, with 12 bases between them. The CDR3 spans 13 residues. Per the germline V gene, CDR1 is SGHTA and CDR2 is FQGNSA. The table came from immunoSEQ multiplex PCR; TCRdb's copy has only in-frame clones and leaves some out. The sample lists fewer than 60,000 clones, more than 90% occurring once. The V call is TRBV7-2, the J call TRBJ1-3; D is unclear. The sample taken for sequencing was PBMCs. The TCR was taken from a human donor in good health. Some clones in this sample may be carry-over from other donors' samples. The CDR3 coding sequence is TGTGCCAGCAGCCTGACGAGGGATAACACCATATATTTT. Its protein product is CASSLTRDNTIYF.